The 14 T cell receptor beta chains below come from one sample, sequenced in a study of cytomegalovirus exposure and HLA in healthy donors (dated 2017 in TCRdb). Preparation of the library involved the immunoSEQ multiplex PCR assay. A mixture of 60 forward primers for TCR Vbeta segments and 13 reverse primers for TCR Jbeta segments was used in the multiplex PCR. This immuneACCESS table, as held by TCRdb, lists in-frame sequences with V and J called but not all clones. Of the missing ones, under half trace to an unresolved V gene in checked studies; the others have no known cause. Recorded for this sample are about 73,000 clones; roughly 70% of them occurred a single time. The ten largest clones take up approximately 13% of the sample. The material sequenced was PBMCs. Receptors originate from a man between 70 and 80 years old in good health and CMV-seronegative.

The gene calls are TRBV28 and TRBJ2-7, with D maybe TRBD2 (6 bases). The germline V gene encodes CDR1 MDHEN and CDR2 SYDVKM. CDR3 size: 13 residues. Trimming shortened V by 10 bases and J by 0 bases, and 13 bases separated the two germline ends. The CDR3 DNA is TGTGCCACCACCGGGACTGTCTCCTACGAGCAGTACTTC. This encodes CATTGTVSYEQYF.

The V call is TRBV7-2, the J call TRBJ2-5; 7 nucleotides match TRBD2. CDR1 and CDR2 (germline): SGHTA, FQGNSA. V lost 6 bases and J lost 8; bases outside the gene matches: 12. This CDR3 comprises 14 residues. CDR3 in amino acids: CASSPGTTPPTQYF. The DNA for the CDR3 is TGTGCCAGCAGTCCGGGGACTACCCCTCCCACCCAGTACTTC.

The gene calls are TRBV7-9 and TRBJ1-1; D not resolved. The germline gives CDR1 SEHNR, CDR2 FQNEAQ (reference sequence). This CDR3 has 13 amino acids. V was clipped by 3 bases and J by 3 bases, with 8 bases between them. This chain's CDR3 is CASSLLADTEAFF. In nucleotides, the CDR3 is TGTGCCAGCAGCTTGTTGGCAGACACTGAAGCTTTCTTT.

V and J are TRBV5-1 and TRBJ1-2, with TRBD1 matching 9 bases. There are 17 residues in the CDR3. Per germline, CDR1 SGHRS and CDR2 YFSETQ. V shed 4 bases and J 1 base; nucleotides not matched to a gene: 11. CDR3 sequence reads: CASSVGDRAKYNYGYTF. CDR3 bases: TGCGCCAGCAGCGTAGGGGACAGGGCGAAGTATAACTATGGCTACACCTTC.

This clone was picked up a small number of times. The chain employs TRBV6-1 and TRBJ2-1; TRBD2 matches at 10 bases. The CDR3 is made up of 14 amino acids. In germline, CDR1 is MNHNS, CDR2 SASEGT. V was clipped by 7 bases and J by 7 bases; unmatched bases: 7. The chain's CDR3 is CASIPSGSANEQFF. The CDR3, as DNA: TGTGCCAGCATCCCTAGCGGGAGCGCTAATGAGCAGTTCTTC.

CDR3 sequence: CASSLDGVNTEAFF. The CDR3 region has the DNA TGTGCCAGCAGCTTAGACGGGGTGAACACTGAAGCTTTCTTT. The rearrangement links TRBV7-9 to TRBJ1-1; unclear D gene. Germline values: CDR1 SEHNR, CDR2 FQNEAQ (reference sequence). The CDR3 consists of 14 residues. The V end was cut by 1 base, the J end by 0 bases, with 6 bases between.

This chain links TRBV28 with TRBJ2-3, with TRBD2 matching 8 bases. The CDR3 sequence is 15 residues long. The V and J ends lost 8 bases and 6 bases, in that order; junction bases with no gene match: 13. CDR1 and CDR2 (germline): MDHEN, SYDVKM. In DNA, the CDR3 is TGTGCCAGCGGAGGCCGGGGGGGGCGGAGGGATACGCAGTATTTT. Encoded protein: CASGGRGGRRDTQYF. Full variable domain (missing parts from reference TRBV28 and TRBJ2-3): DVKVTQSSRYLVKRTGEKVFLECVQDMDHENMFWYRQDPGLGLRLIYFSYDVKMKEKGDIPEGYSVSREKKERFSLILESASTNQTSMYLCASGGRGGRRDTQYFGPGTRLTVL.

Concerning this clone itself: One end of the junction varies from germline; a read error may be responsible. The J gene is TRBJ2-1, the V gene TRBV7-9; 11 bases fit TRBD2. CDR1 SEHNR and CDR2 FQNEAQ come from the germline V gene (reference sequence). CDR3 length: 16 amino acids. CDR3 in amino acids: CSSSRSGTSGYNEQFF. The CDR3 region has the DNA TGTTCCAGCAGCCGGAGCGGGACTAGCGGATACAATGAGCAGTTCTTC.

The rearrangement uses TRBV9 and TRBJ2-3; D is ambiguous. This CDR3 contains 14 residues. The V gene lost 0 bases and the J gene lost 4 bases, with 9 bases spanning the gap. Germline CDR1 SGDLS, CDR2 YYNGEE. Here the CDR3 reads CASSVVGSSDTQYF. In DNA, the CDR3 is TGTGCCAGCAGCGTAGTCGGGTCCTCAGATACGCAGTATTTT.

This chain connects TRBV10-1 to TRBJ2-1, with 9 bases identical to TRBD2. Germline V lookup: CDR1 WNHNN, CDR2 SYGVQD (reference sequence). The CDR3 is 16 amino acids. Trimming at V came to 0 bases and at J to 8 bases, leaving 8 bases not matched to a gene. The CDR3 protein is CASSESEAGGRDEQFF. Written as DNA, the CDR3 is TGCGCCAGCAGTGAGTCGGAAGCGGGGGGTCGGGATGAGCAGTTCTTC.

J is TRBJ2-7 and V is TRBV10-1; TRBD1 matches at 9 bases. The CDR3 covers 13 residues. The germline CDR1 and CDR2 sequences are WNHNN and SYGVQD (reference sequence). V shed 2 bases, J shed 4 bases, and the junction held 0 bases outside the gene matches. As DNA, the CDR3 is TGCGCCAGCAGTGAGGGACAGGGGTACGAGCAGTACTTC. It codes for CASSEGQGYEQYF.

This clone was seen a single time. The chain has TRBV7-9 and TRBJ2-7; D call uncertain. CDR1 is SEHNR, CDR2 FQNEAQ, per germline (reference sequence). The germline V and J ends were trimmed by 1 base and 3 bases, with 10 bases remaining between them. CDR3 length equals 14 residues. The CDR3 DNA sequence: TGTGCCAGCAGCTTAGATTCCGCAGTCTACGAGCAGTACTTC. Its translation: CASSLDSAVYEQYF.

The genes are TRBV7-2 and TRBJ1-5; D is ambiguous. CDR1 and CDR2 (germline): SGHTA, FQGNSA. Trimming stripped 3 bases from V and 5 bases from J, with 5 bases between. The CDR3 length is 12 residues. This CDR3 reads CASSLYDQPQHF. Written as DNA, the CDR3 is TGTGCCAGCAGCTTGTATGATCAGCCCCAGCATTTT.

The chain employs TRBV29-1 and TRBJ1-2, with D perhaps TRBD1 (5 bases). The V gene's germline CDR1 is SQVTM and CDR2 ANQGSEA. The CDR3 is 14 residues long. Trimming cost V 6 bases and J 0 bases, with 14 bases left between them. CDR3 bases: TGCAGCGTGGGCCACTGGGGGGCTAACTATGGCTACACCTTC. Its protein product is CSVGHWGANYGYTF.